The next 26 T cell receptor beta chains were all read from a single sample in a study of OX40 agonist ivuxolimab in advanced cancers. Profiled with immunoSEQ multiplex PCR; TCRdb holds only in-frame clones, not every one. The data hold tens of thousands of clones, with more than 75% observed a single time. The input for sequencing was CD4+ or CD8+ T cells sorted from blood, taken in a trial of the OX40 agonist ivuxolimab. The receptors stem from an adult with an advanced solid tumor such as melanoma, head and neck, liver or kidney cancer.

The rearrangement uses TRBV6-5 and TRBJ2-7; D gene uncertain. This CDR3 comprises 11 residues. Germline V gives CDR1 MNHEY, CDR2 SVGAGI. The V and J ends lost 6 bases and 0 bases respectively, with 3 bases between them. The CDR3 coding sequence is TGTGCCAGCAGAAACTCCTACGAGCAGTACTTC. Translating it yields CASRNSYEQYF.

A single count supports this clone. The genes are TRBV4-1 and TRBJ2-7; the match to TRBD2 covers 8 bases. V was clipped by 2 bases and J by 0 bases; unmatched bases: 6. This CDR3 is 16 amino acids long. Germline V lookup: CDR1 MGHRA, CDR2 YSYEKL. The CDR3 bases are TGCGCCAGCAGCCAACCAAGGCGGGGGGTCTCCTACGAGCAGTACTTC. It encodes CASSQPRRGVSYEQYF.

This clone was seen a few times. This sequence joins TRBV19 and TRBJ2-1; 10 nucleotides line up with TRBD1. The CDR3 has 14 residues. Germline loops: CDR1 LNHDA, CDR2 SQIVND (reference sequence). J gave up 7 bases and V 3 bases, and 3 bases lay outside the gene matches. The CDR3 DNA follows: TGTGCCAGTAGTATTAGGGGACAGGGGAATGAGCAGTTCTTC. Translation: CASSIRGQGNEQFF.

The gene calls are TRBV18 and TRBJ1-4; D gene uncertain. Germline V CDR1 and CDR2: KGHSH, LQKENI. This CDR3 has 17 residues. Trimming pared 2 bases from V and 0 bases from J, leaving 13 bases between. CDR3 loop: CASSPVRTVATNEKLFF. The DNA for the CDR3 is TGTGCCAGCTCACCAGTCCGAACGGTCGCAACTAATGAAAAACTGTTTTTT.

V and J are TRBV2 and TRBJ2-7, with a possible D match to TRBD2 (6 bases). The CDR3 runs 15 residues. Looked up from germline, CDR1 is SNHLY and CDR2 is FYNNEI. V lost 7 bases and J 2 bases, leaving 18 bases between the germline ends. The CDR3 bases are TGTGCCAGCACCGAGTCCGGGGGTGGTCCCTACGAGCAGTACTTC. It is translated as CASTESGGGPYEQYF.

V usage is TRBV7-6 and J usage is TRBJ2-7; D perhaps matches TRBD1 (8 bases). Trimming shortened V by 4 bases and J by 0 bases, and 13 bases separated the two germline ends. Germline lookup yields CDR1 SGHVS and CDR2 FNYEAQ. The CDR3 spans 15 residues. The CDR3 loop reads CASSSNRGGSYEQYF. CDR3 DNA sequence: TGTGCCAGCAGCTCAAACAGGGGGGGCTCCTACGAGCAGTACTTC. The entire variable domain, with the rest obtained from reference TRBV7-6 and TRBJ2-7, is as follows: GAGVSQSPRYKVTKRGQDVALRCDPISGHVSLYWYRQALGQGPEFLTYFNYEAQQDKSGLPNDRFSAERPEGSISTLTIQRTEQRDSAMYRCASSSNRGGSYEQYFGPGTRLTVT.

This chain connects TRBV11-2 to TRBJ1-3; D uncertain. V shed 2 bases and J shed 0 bases, with 11 bases lying between them. This CDR3 has 16 residues. Per the germline V gene, CDR1 is SGHAT and CDR2 is FQNNGV. This CDR3 reads CASSLWYGSSGNTIYF. In DNA, the CDR3 is TGTGCCAGCAGCTTATGGTACGGCAGCTCTGGAAACACCATATATTTT.

This clone was counted a few times. The chain combines TRBV6-1 with TRBJ1-1; D possibly corresponds to TRBD1 (5 bases). The V and J ends lost 11 bases and 3 bases respectively, with 16 bases between them. CDR1 and CDR2 (germline): MNHNS, SASEGT. The CDR3 covers 13 residues. CDR3 region: CAGGRDFDTEAFF. In DNA form, the CDR3 reads TGTGCCGGGGGGAGGGATTTCGACACTGAAGCTTTCTTT.

The V and J genes are TRBV11-2 and TRBJ2-4, with unresolved D. Germline CDR1 is SGHAT and CDR2 is FQNNGV. CDR3 length equals 15 residues. V shed 1 base and J shed 6 bases, with 13 bases lying between them. This CDR3 reads CASSLVWGAGNIQYF. CDR3 bases: TGTGCCAGCAGCTTAGTATGGGGTGCCGGAAACATTCAGTACTTC. The full variable domain, its missing parts supplied by reference TRBV11-2 and TRBJ2-4, is EAGVAQSPRYKIIEKRQSVAFWCNPISGHATLYWYQQILGQGPKLLIQFQNNGVVDDSQLPKDRFSAERLKGVDSTLKIQPAKLEDSAVYLCASSLVWGAGNIQYFGAGTRLSVL.

This chain uses TRBV29-1 with TRBJ2-2; a weak D match, TRBD2 (5 bases). The CDR3 extends over 13 amino acids. The germline V gene has CDR1 SQVTM and CDR2 ANQGSEA. The germline V and J ends were trimmed by 7 bases and 4 bases, with 13 bases remaining between them. CDR3 DNA: TGCAGCGCTGACACCGCGGGCACCGGGGAGCTGTTTTTT. Amino acid sequence: CSADTAGTGELFF.

This clone was counted a few times. V and J are TRBV18 and TRBJ2-7, with D perhaps given as TRBD1 or TRBD2 (5 bases each). This CDR3 contains 14 residues. Germline CDR1 and CDR2: KGHSH and LQKENI. Between the trimmed V and J ends, which lost 0 bases and 4 bases, there was a span of 10 bases. Written as DNA, the CDR3 is TGTGCCAGCTCACCACCGGGGACGCCATACGAGCAGTACTTC. It yields the protein CASSPPGTPYEQYF.

The chain has TRBV7-2 and TRBJ2-7, with D unresolved. The CDR3 runs 14 residues. CDR1 SGHTA and CDR2 FQGNSA come from the germline V gene. Between the trimmed V and J ends, which lost 0 bases and 0 bases, there was a span of 6 bases. In nucleotides, the CDR3 is TGTGCCAGCAGCTTAGCGGTCACCTCCTACGAGCAGTACTTC. Its translation: CASSLAVTSYEQYF.

This chain uses TRBV27 with TRBJ1-4, with D possibly being TRBD1 (6 bases). Trimming stripped 5 bases from V and 4 bases from J, with 17 bases between. The CDR3 has 16 amino acids. Germline V CDR1 and CDR2: MNHEY, SMNVEV (reference sequence). CDR3 DNA sequence: TGTGCCAGCAGTACTCGGAGCAGGGGAGTTAATGAAAAACTGTTTTTT. It codes for CASSTRSRGVNEKLFF.

CDR3 loop: CASSQGQGPVYGYTF. CDR3 DNA: TGTGCCAGCAGCCAGGGACAGGGACCGGTCTATGGCTACACCTTC. The chain has TRBV4-2 and TRBJ1-2; the match to TRBD1 covers 9 bases. Germline V gene lookup returns CDR1 LGHNA and CDR2 YNFKEQ. The V segment lost 3 bases and the J segment 4 bases; nucleotides outside the gene matches: 6. This CDR3 comprises 15 residues.

The rearrangement links TRBV4-1 to TRBJ1-4; 7 nucleotides match TRBD1. Germline CDR1 MGHRA, CDR2 YSYEKL. With V trimmed by 4 bases and J by 8 bases, 7 bases remained unmatched. The CDR3 consists of 14 residues. The CDR3 reads CASSPVGRGEKLFF. CDR3 DNA sequence: TGCGCCAGCAGCCCCGTGGGCAGGGGGGAAAAACTGTTTTTT.

V and J are TRBV7-2 and TRBJ1-1, with a tentative D call TRBD1 (5 bases). The CDR3 totals 15 residues. Germline V gives CDR1 SGHTA, CDR2 FQGNSA. Trimming shortened V by 2 bases and J by 0 bases, and 10 bases separated the two germline ends. The CDR3 protein is CASSLLGALNTEAFF. In nucleotides, the CDR3 is TGTGCCAGCAGCTTACTTGGGGCCCTGAACACTGAAGCTTTCTTT.

This clone was found a few times. The chain carries TRBV29-1 and TRBJ1-2, with TRBD1 identical over 9 bases. The CDR3 is 15 residues long. Trimming at V came to 6 bases and at J to 8 bases, leaving 16 bases not matched to a gene. From germline, CDR1 is SQVTM and CDR2 ANQGSEA. CDR3 bases: TGCAGCGTCATACCGGGACAGGGCTACGTAGGCGGCTACACCTTC. Translating it yields CSVIPGQGYVGGYTF. Variable domain in full (rest from reference TRBV29-1 and TRBJ1-2): SAVISQKPSRDICQRGTSLTIQCQVDSQVTMMFWYRQQPGQSLTLIATANQGSEATYESGFVIDKFPISRPNLTFSTLTVSNMSPEDSSIYLCSVIPGQGYVGGYTFGSGTRLTVV.

This clone was seen just once. The chain couples TRBV5-1 to TRBJ2-3; 10 bases map to TRBD2. Germline V lookup: CDR1 SGHRS, CDR2 YFSETQ. The CDR3 sequence is 15 residues long. Trimming took 0 bases from V and 4 from J; bases not matched to a gene: 2. The CDR3 sequence is CASSLGTSGADTQYF. DNA for the CDR3: TGCGCCAGCAGCTTGGGAACTAGCGGGGCAGATACGCAGTATTTT.

This sequence joins TRBV7-9 and TRBJ1-1, with a tentative D call TRBD1 (5 bases). This CDR3 is built from 13 residues. Trimming shortened V by 2 bases and J by 7 bases, and 11 bases separated the two germline ends. The germline V gene encodes CDR1 SEHNR and CDR2 FQNEAQ (reference sequence). The CDR3 region has the DNA TGTGCCAGCAGCTTATTCCCCGACAGTGAAGCTTTCTTT. The encoded protein is CASSLFPDSEAFF.

The chain links TRBV7-9 to TRBJ1-2, with 10 nucleotides matching TRBD1. The V gene's germline CDR1 is SEHNR and CDR2 FQNEAQ (reference sequence). V trimming: 3 bases; J trimming: 10 bases; junction bases outside the gene matches: 17. CDR3 size: 17 residues. The CDR3 reads CASSFLTTTTGGPDYTF. The CDR3 region has the DNA TGTGCCAGCAGCTTCCTCACCACTACGACAGGGGGCCCAGACTACACCTTC.

Written as DNA, the CDR3 is TGTGCCAGCAGCTTACGGGGAGCTGGGGCCAACGTCCTGACTTTC. Amino acids: CASSLRGAGANVLTF. The chain recombines TRBV7-9 with TRBJ2-6; maybe TRBD2 (5 bases). CDR3 length: 15 amino acids. Trimming took 2 bases from V and 2 from J, leaving 7 bases between them. Germline V gene sequence: CDR1 SEHNR, CDR2 FQNEAQ (reference sequence).

The CDR3 nucleotides are TGTGCCAGCAGAGGACAGTCTCAGAACACTGAAGCTTTCTTT. It codes for CASRGQSQNTEAFF. The V gene is TRBV2, the J gene TRBJ1-1, with D possibly being TRBD1 (6 bases). The CDR3 length is 14 residues. The germline V gene has CDR1 SNHLY and CDR2 FYNNEI. Trimming stripped 6 bases from V and 1 base from J, with 12 bases between.

The chain has TRBV6-5 and TRBJ1-2, with D perhaps matching TRBD1 (6 bases). The CDR3 is 13 amino acids. From germline, CDR1 is MNHEY and CDR2 SVGAGI. The ends were cut back, 2 bases at V and 6 bases at J, with 10 bases in the middle. CDR3: CASSYGRQDGYTF. CDR3 bases: TGTGCCAGCAGTTACGGGCGACAGGATGGCTACACCTTC.

This clone appeared a single time. This sequence joins TRBV27 and TRBJ2-2; 11 bases are shared with TRBD2. Germline CDR1 MNHEY, CDR2 SMNVEV (reference sequence). V gave up 3 bases and J gave up 4 bases; unmatched junction bases: 13. This CDR3 is 19 amino acids long. CDR3 DNA sequence: TGTGCCAGCAGTTTTCTCCCTAGCGGGGGGCCTAGGGGCACCGGGGAGCTGTTTTTT. Protein sequence: CASSFLPSGGPRGTGELFF.

The chain has TRBV7-2 and TRBJ1-5; D is ambiguous. In germline, CDR1 is SGHTA, CDR2 FQGNSA. V was cut by 0 bases and J by 0 bases, with 9 bases left in between. The CDR3 length is 16 residues. As DNA, the CDR3 is TGTGCCAGCAGCTTAGCGGCACCAAATAGCAATCAGCCCCAGCATTTT. It specifies CASSLAAPNSNQPQHF. Complete variable domain (other parts from reference TRBV7-2 and TRBJ1-5): GAGVSQSPSNKVTEKGKDVELRCDPISGHTALYWYRQSLGQGLEFLIYFQGNSAPDKSGLPSDRFSAERTGGSVSTLTIQRTQQEDSAVYLCASSLAAPNSNQPQHFGDGTRLSIL.

The V call is TRBV11-2, the J call TRBJ2-3; TRBD2 might be the D (6 bases). Trimming pared 3 bases from V and 2 bases from J, leaving 15 bases between. The CDR3 runs 16 residues. CDR1 and CDR2 (germline): SGHAT, FQNNGV. The CDR3 DNA is TGTGCCAGCAGCTTGGGCGGGGTCACTCACACAGATACGCAGTATTTT. As protein: CASSLGGVTHTDTQYF.